This passage covers 3 T cell receptor beta chains from one sample sequenced in a study of blood T cell repertoires in COVID-19. Sequencing was performed with immunoSEQ multiplex PCR; in TCRdb, only in-frame clones are kept and a portion is missing. The profile shows 30,000 to 40,000 clones, 88% of them singletons. Specimen: peripheral blood. The receptors were sampled from a human donor with active COVID-19. The donor label of this sample is uncertain.

The V gene is TRBV7-8, the J gene TRBJ2-5, with 13 bases lining up with TRBD2. CDR1 is SGHVS and CDR2 is FQNEAQ in the germline V gene. J lost 0 bases, V lost 0 bases, and 7 bases had no gene match. The CDR3 totals 19 residues. CDR3 sequence reads: CASSLAWTSGGTYQETQYF. The CDR3 DNA reads TGTGCCAGCAGCTTAGCGTGGACTAGCGGGGGAACGTACCAAGAGACCCAGTACTTC.

The rearrangement links TRBV7-9 to TRBJ1-6; no definite D call. There are 14 residues in the CDR3. V lost 5 bases, J lost 7 bases, and 12 bases lay in between. CDR1 is SEHNR, CDR2 FQNEAQ, per germline (reference sequence). The CDR3 here is CASSPRTGNSPLHF. In DNA form, the CDR3 reads TGTGCCAGCAGCCCCAGGACGGGGAATTCACCCCTCCACTTT. The full variable domain, in which reference TRBV7-9 and TRBJ1-6 provide the parts outside the CDR3, is DTGVSQNPRHKITKRGQNVTFRCDPISEHNRLYWYRQTLGQGPEFLTYFQNEAQLEKSRLLSDRFSAERPKGSFSTLEIQRTEQGDSAMYLCASSPRTGNSPLHFGNGTRLTVT.

The CDR3 region has the DNA TGCGCCAGCAGCTTGGGGCCAGATACACGCTACGAGCAGTACTTC. Amino acids: CASSLGPDTRYEQYF. J is TRBJ2-7 and V is TRBV5-1; D remains unclear. V lost 0 bases, J lost 3 bases, and 13 bases lay in between. Germline assignment: CDR1 SGHRS and CDR2 YFSETQ. This CDR3 is built from 15 residues.